The 3 T cell receptor beta chains presented below share a single source sample, sequenced in a study of CD8 T cells in ankylosing spondylitis. TCRdb processed the 5' RACE reads anew with MiXCR; each CDR3 protein has one entry. The data show roughly 230,000 distinct CDR3 sequences, less than 9.5% seen once. The source material was blood, either unsorted or a sorted T cell fraction (not recorded which). The source of these receptors is a female donor with ankylosing spondylitis or in good health (not recorded which).

A word on this clonotype: A much larger clone lies one base from this, so it may be a read error. The CDR3, as DNA: TGTGTCAGCAGCTTATTGGGGGACCTACGAGGCGAGCAGTTCTTC. Its protein product is CVSSLLGDLRGEQFF. The V call is TRBV7-6, the J call TRBJ2-1; D possibly matches TRBD1 or TRBD2 (5 bases each). The CDR3 totals 15 residues. From germline, CDR1 is SGHVS and CDR2 FNYEAQ.

Many counts were recorded for this clonotype. This rearrangement joins TRBV1 to TRBJ2-1; the table's D call, TRBD2, was not checked against the DNA. TRBV1 is an annotated pseudogene. The CDR3 spans 16 residues. CDR3 sequence: CTSSQDISGRNYEQFF. In DNA form, the CDR3 reads TGCACCAGCAGCCAAGATATCAGCGGGAGAAACTATGAGCAGTTCTTC.

Many counts were recorded for this clonotype. The J gene is TRBJ1-3, the V gene TRBV6-6; no definite D call. Germline V gene lookup returns CDR1 MNHNY and CDR2 SVGAGI (reference sequence). The CDR3 loop spans 12 amino acids. Trimming pared 8 bases from V and 1 base from J, leaving 6 bases between. The CDR3 nucleotides read TGTGCCAGCCGCGAATCTGGAAACACCATATATTTT. Protein: CASRESGNTIYF.